This TCR beta chain was sequenced for a study of blood T cell repertoires in COVID-19. Authors' analysis steps: The authors estimated nucleated cell counts from reference gene primer amplification. This table comes from immunoSEQ multiplex PCR, and its TCRdb copy is limited to in-frame clones, with some not included. D and trimming come from the DNA, and the V and J calls and clone size come from that table. The table has around 80,000 clones, roughly four fifths seen once. CDR1 and CDR2 (germline): WSHSY, SAAADI. CDR3 size: 14 residues. V was shortened by 6 bases and J by 2 bases, with 13 bases between the two germline ends.

The clonotype comes from a man aged 80 or over with acute or convalescent COVID-19. The specimen sequenced was peripheral blood. The rearrangement links TRBV10-2 to TRBJ2-5; D is perhaps TRBD1 (6 bases). For the CDR3, the DNA is TGCGCCAGCAGGGATCAAGGGGGACAAGAGACCCAGTACTTC. The encoded protein is CASRDQGGQETQYF.